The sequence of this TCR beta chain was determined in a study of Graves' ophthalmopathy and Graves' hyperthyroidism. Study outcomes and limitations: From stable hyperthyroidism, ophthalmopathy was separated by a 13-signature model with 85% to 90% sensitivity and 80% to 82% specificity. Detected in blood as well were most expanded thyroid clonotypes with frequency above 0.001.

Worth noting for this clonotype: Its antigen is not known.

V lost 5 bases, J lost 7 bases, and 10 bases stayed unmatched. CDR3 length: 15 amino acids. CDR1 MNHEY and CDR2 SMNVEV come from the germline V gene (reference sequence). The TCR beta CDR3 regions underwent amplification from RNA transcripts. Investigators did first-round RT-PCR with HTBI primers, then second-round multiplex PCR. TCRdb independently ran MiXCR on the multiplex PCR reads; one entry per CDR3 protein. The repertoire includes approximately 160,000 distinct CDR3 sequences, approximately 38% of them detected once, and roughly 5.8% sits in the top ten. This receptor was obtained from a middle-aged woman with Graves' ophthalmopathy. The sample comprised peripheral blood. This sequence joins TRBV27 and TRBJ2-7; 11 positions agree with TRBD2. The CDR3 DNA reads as TGTGCCAGCAGTACCTTAGCGGGAGGGCCGGGAGAGCAGTACTTC. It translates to CASSTLAGGPGEQYF.